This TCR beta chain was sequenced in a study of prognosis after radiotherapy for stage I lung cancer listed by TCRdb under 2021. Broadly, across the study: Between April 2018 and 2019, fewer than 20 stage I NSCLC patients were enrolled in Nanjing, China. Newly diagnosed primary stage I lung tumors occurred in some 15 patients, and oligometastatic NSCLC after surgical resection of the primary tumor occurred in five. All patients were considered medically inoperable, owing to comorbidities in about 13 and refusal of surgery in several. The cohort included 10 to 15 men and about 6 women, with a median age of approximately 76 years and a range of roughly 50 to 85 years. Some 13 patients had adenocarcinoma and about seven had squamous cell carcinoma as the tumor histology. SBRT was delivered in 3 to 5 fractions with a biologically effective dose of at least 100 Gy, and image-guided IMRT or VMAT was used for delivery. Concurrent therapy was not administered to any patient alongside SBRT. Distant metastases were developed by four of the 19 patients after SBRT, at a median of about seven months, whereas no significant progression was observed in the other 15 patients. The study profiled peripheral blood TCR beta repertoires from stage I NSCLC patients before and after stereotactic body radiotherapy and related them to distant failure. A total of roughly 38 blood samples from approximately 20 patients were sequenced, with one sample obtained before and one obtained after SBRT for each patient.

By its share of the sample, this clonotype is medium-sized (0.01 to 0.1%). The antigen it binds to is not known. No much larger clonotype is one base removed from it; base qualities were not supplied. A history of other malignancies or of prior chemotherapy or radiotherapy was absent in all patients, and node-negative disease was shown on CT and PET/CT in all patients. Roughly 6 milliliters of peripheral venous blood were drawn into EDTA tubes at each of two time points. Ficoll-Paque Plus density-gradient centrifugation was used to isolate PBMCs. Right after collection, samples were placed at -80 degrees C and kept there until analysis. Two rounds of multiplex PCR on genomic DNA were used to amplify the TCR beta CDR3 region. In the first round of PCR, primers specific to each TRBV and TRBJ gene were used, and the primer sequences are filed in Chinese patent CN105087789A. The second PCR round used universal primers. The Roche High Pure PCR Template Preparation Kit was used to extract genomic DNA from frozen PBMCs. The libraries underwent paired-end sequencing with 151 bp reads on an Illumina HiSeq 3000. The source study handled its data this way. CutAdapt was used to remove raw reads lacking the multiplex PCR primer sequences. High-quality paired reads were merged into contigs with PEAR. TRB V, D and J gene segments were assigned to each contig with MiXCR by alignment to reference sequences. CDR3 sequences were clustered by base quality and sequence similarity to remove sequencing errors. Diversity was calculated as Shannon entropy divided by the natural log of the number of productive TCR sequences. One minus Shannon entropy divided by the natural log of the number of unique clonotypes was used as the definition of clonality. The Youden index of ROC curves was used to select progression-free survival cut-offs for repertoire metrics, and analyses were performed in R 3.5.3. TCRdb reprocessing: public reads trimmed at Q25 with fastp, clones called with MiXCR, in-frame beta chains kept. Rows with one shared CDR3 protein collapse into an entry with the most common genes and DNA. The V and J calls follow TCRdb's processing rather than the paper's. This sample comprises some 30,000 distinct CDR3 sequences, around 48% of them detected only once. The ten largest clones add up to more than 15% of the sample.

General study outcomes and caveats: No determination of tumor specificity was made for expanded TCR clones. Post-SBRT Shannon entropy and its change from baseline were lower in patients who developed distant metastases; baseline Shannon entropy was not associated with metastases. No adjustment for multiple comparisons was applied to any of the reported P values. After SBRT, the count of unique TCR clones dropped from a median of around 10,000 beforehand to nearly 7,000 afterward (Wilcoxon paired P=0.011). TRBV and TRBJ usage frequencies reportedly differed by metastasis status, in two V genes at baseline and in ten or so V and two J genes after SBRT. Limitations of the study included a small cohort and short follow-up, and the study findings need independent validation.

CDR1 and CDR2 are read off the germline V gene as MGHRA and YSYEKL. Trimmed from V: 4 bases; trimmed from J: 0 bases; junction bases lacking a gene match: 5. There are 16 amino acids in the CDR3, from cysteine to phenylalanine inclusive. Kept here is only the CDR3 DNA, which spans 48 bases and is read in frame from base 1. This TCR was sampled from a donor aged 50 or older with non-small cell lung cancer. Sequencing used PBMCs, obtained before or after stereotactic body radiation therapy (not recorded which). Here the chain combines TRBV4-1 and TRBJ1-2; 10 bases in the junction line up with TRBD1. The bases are TGCGCCAGCAGCCGGGACAGGGGACAAGCTAACTATGGCTACACCTTC. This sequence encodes CASSRDRGQANYGYTF.